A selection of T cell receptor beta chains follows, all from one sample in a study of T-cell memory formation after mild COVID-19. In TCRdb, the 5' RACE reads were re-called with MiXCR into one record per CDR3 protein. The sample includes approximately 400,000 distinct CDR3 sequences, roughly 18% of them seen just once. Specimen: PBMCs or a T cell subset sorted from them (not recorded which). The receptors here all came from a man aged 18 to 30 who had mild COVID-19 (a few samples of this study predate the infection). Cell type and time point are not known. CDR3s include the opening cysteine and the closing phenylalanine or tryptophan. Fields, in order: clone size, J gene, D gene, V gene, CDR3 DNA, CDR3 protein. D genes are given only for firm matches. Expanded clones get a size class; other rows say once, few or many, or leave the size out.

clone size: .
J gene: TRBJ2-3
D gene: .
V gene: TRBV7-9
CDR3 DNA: TGTGCCAGCAGGAGAGACATGTACCCAGATACGCAGTATTTT
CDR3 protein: CASRRDMYPDTQYF

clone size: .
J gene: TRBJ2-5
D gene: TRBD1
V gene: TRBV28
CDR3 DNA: TGTGCCAGCAGCCGCCCGGGACAGCAACAAGAGACCCAGTACTTC
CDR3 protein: CASSRPGQQQETQYF

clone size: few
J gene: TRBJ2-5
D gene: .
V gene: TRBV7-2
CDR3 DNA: TGTGCCAGCAGCTTAGGGTTAGGGATGGAGACCCAGTACTTC
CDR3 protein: CASSLGLGMETQYF

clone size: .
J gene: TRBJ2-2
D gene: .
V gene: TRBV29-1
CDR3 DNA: TGCAGCGTTGTAGAGGTCGACACCGGGCAGCTGTTTTTT
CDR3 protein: CSVVEVDTGQLFF

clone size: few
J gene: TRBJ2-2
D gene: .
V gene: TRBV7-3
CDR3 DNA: TGTGCCAGCAGCCGGCTCATGGGCACCGGGGAGCTGTTTTTT
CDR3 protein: CASSRLMGTGELFF

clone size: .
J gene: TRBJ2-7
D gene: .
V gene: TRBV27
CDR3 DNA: TGTGCCAGCAGGCGATACACATACGAGCAGTACTTC
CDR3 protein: CASRRYTYEQYF

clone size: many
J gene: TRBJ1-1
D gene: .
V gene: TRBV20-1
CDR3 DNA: TGCAGTGCTAGAGGACGGGTGGAAGCTTTCTTT
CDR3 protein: CSARGRVEAFF

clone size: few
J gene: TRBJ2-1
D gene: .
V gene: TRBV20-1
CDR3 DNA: TGCAGTGCCCGGACAGTTCCATACAATGAGCAGTTCTTC
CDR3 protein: CSARTVPYNEQFF

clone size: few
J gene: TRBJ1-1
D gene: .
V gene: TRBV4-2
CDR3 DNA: TGTGCCAGCAGCCTGTCGGGGGCTTCTGAAGCTTTCTTT
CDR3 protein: CASSLSGASEAFF

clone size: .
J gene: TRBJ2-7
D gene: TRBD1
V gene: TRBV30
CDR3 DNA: TGTGCCTGGGAGGGGACAGGGTGGAGCGAGCAGTACTTC
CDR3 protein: CAWEGTGWSEQYF

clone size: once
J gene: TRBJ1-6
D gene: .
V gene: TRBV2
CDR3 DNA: TGTGCCATCAGTGATGACAGAGATAATTCACCCCTCCACTTT
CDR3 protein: CAISDDRDNSPLHF

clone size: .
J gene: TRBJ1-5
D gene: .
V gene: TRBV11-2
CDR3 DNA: TGTGCCAGCAGCCAGTCGGGGAATAGCAATCAGCCCCAGCATTTT
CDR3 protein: CASSQSGNSNQPQHF

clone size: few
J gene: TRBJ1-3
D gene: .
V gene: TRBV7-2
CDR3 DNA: TGTGCCAGCAGCTCACGAGTGGGTATCGCCGGAAACACCATATATTTT
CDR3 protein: CASSSRVGIAGNTIYF

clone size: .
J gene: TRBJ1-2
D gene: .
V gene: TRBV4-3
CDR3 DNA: TGCGCCAGCAGCCAAGATGAGGCAGAGCCCTACTATGGCTACACCTTC
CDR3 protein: CASSQDEAEPYYGYTF

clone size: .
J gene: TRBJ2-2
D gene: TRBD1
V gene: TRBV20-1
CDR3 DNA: TGCAGTGCCAATGGACAGGGGGCTAGCCCGGGGACCGGGGAGCTGTTTTTT
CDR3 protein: CSANGQGASPGTGELFF

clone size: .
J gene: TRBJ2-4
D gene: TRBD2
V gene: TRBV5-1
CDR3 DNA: TGCGCCAGCAGCTTAAAGACTAGCGGGGGGGCTCCATCAAACATTCAGTACTTC
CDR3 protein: CASSLKTSGGAPSNIQYF

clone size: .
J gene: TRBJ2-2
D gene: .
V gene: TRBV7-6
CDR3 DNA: TGTTCCAGCAGCTTAGCTTGGGGAACCGGGGAGCTGTTTTTT
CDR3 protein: CSSSLAWGTGELFF

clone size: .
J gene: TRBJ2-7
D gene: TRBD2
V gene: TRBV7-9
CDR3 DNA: TGTGCCAGCGGGACTAGCGGGGGGGAGCAGTACTTC
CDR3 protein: CASGTSGGEQYF

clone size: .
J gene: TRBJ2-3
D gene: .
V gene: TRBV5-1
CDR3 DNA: TGCGCCAGCAGCTTTGGGGTGCCCGCAGATACGCAGTATTTT
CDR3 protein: CASSFGVPADTQYF

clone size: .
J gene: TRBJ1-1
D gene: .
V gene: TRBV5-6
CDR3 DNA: TGTGCCAGCAGCTTGGTTGAGGGGCCTGAAGCTTTCTTT
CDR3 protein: CASSLVEGPEAFF

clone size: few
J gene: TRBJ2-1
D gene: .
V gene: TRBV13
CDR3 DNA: TGTGCCAGCAGCCCCGAGGCCGGATCCTACAATGAGCAGTTCTTC
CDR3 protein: CASSPEAGSYNEQFF

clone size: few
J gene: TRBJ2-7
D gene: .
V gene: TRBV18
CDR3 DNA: TGTGCCAGCTCTAACGAGGGGAGCTCCTACGAGCAGTACTTC
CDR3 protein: CASSNEGSSYEQYF

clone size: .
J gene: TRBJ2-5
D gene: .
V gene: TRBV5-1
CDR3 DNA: TGCGCCAGCAGCTCGGAAAAGCGACCTCAGTACTTC
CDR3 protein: CASSSEKRPQYF

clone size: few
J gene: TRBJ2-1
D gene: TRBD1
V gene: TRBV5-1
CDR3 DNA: TGCGCCAGCAGCTCCCGGTTGGGGACAGGGCCTTTCAATGAGCAGTTCTTC
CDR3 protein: CASSSRLGTGPFNEQFF

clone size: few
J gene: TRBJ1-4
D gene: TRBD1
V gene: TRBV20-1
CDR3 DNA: TGCAGTGCGATGACAGGGGGCTCGGGAAAACTGTTTTTT
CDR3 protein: CSAMTGGSGKLFF

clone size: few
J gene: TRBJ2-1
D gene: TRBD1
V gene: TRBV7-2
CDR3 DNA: TGTGCCAGCAGGGTAACAGGGGGCAGAAACAATGAGCAGTTCTTC
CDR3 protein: CASRVTGGRNNEQFF

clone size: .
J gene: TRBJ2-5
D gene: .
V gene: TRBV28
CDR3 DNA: TGTGCCACCTCCTCAGGACAGAACCGCCAAGAGACCCAGTACTTC
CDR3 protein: CATSSGQNRQETQYF

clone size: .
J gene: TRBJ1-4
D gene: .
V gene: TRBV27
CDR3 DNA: TGTGCCAGCAGTTTATCGGCTTGGGAAAAACTGTTTTTT
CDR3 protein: CASSLSAWEKLFF

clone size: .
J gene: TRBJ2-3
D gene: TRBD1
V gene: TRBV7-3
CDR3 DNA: TGTGCCAGCAGCTCCCCGGGAGGGACAGGGGTTAATACGCAGTATTTT
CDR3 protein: CASSSPGGTGVNTQYF

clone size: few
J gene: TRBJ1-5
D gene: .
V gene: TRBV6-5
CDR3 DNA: TGTGCCAGCAGTAGGGACCAGACCCGTCAGCCCCAGCATTTT
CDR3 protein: CASSRDQTRQPQHF

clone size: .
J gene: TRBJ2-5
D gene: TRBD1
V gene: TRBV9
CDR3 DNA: TGTGCCAGCAGCGGGGCGACAGGGAGCGTGGGAGCCCAGTACTTC
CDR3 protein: CASSGATGSVGAQYF

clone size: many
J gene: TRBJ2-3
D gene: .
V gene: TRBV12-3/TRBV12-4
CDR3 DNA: TGTGCCAGCACAACCCCGGCAGATACGCAGTATTTT
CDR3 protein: CASTTPADTQYF

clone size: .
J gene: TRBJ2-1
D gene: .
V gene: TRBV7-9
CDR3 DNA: TGTGCCAGTCGACCCAGGGGGGATGAGCAGTTCTTC
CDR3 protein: CASRPRGDEQFF

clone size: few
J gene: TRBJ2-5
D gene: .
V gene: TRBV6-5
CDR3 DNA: TGTGCCAGCAGTTATCAGAGAGTCCAGTACTTC
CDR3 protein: CASSYQRVQYF

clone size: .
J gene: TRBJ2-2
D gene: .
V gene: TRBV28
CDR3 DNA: TGTGCCAGCAGTTTACAAGGAAGGGAGCTGTTTTTT
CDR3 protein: CASSLQGRELFF

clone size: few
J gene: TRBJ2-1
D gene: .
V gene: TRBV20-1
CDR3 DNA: TGCAGTGCTAGAGAGTACGCGAGACCCTCCTACAATGAGCAGTTCTTC
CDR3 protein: CSAREYARPSYNEQFF

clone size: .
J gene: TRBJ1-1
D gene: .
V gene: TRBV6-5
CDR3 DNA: TGTGCCAGCAGGGCAGGGTCGGGTGAAGCTTTCTTT
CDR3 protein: CASRAGSGEAFF

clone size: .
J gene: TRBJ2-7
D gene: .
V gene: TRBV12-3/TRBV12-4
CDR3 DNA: TGTGCCAGCAGTTTTTTGGTCTGGAATAGTAGAACGGCCTACGAGCAGTACTTC
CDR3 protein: CASSFLVWNSRTAYEQYF

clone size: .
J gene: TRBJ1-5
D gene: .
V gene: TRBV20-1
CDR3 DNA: TGCAGTGCTAGAGTCAGCCATAACCTCAATCAGCCCCAGCATTTT
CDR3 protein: CSARVSHNLNQPQHF

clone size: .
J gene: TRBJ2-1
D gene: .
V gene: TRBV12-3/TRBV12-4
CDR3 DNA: TGTGCCAGCAGTGAGACCAGCTCCTACAATGAGCAGTTCTTC
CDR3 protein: CASSETSSYNEQFF

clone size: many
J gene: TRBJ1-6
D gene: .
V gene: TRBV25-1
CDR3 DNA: TGTGCCAGCAGTGAATCCGTCACCCTCCACTTT
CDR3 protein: CASSESVTLHF

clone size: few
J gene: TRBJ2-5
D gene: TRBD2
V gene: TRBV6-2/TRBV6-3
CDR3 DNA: TGTGCCAGCACTATTCGACTAGCGGAAGAGACCCAGTACTTC
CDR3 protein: CASTIRLAEETQYF

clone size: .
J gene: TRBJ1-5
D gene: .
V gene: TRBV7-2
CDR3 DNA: TGTGCCAGCAGCTTAGCATCGGGACACTCCAGACGGGATAGCAATCAGCCCCAGCATTTT
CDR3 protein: CASSLASGHSRRDSNQPQHF

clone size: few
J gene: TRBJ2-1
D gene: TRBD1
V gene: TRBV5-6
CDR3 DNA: TGTGCCAGCAGCTTGGCCGCGACAGGGGGCTTCAATGAGCAGTTCTTC
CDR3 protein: CASSLAATGGFNEQFF

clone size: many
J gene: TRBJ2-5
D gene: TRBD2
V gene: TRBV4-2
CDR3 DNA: TGTGCCAGCAGCCAACGGACTAGCGGGGGTCAAGAGACCCAGTACTTC
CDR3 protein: CASSQRTSGGQETQYF

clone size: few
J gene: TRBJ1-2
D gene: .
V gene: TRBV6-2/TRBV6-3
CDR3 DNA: TGTGCCAGCAGTTTCACAGGACCCTATGGCTACACCTTC
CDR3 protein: CASSFTGPYGYTF

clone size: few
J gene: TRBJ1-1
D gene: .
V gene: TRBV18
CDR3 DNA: TGTGCCAGCTCACCACCAGCAGGGTGGGACACTGAAGCTTTCTTT
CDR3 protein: CASSPPAGWDTEAFF

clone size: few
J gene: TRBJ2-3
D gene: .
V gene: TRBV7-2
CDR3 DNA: TGTGCCAGCAGGGAGAGGCGCGGAGCAGATACGCAGTATTTT
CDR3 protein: CASRERRGADTQYF

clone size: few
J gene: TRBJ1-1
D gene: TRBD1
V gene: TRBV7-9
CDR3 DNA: TGTGCCAGCAAACGCCAGGGGGACACTGAAGCTTTCTTT
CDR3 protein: CASKRQGDTEAFF

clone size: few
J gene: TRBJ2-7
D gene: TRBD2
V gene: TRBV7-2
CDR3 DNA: TGTGCCAGCAGCTGGGGACTCGGGACTAGCGGGCCCCAGTACTTC
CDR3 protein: CASSWGLGTSGPQYF

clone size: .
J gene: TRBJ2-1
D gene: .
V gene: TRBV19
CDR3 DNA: TGTGCCAGCACCCCCTTCGGGGGATACAATGAGCAGTTCTTC
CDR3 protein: CASTPFGGYNEQFF

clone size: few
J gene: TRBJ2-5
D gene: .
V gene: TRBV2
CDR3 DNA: TGTGCCAGCAAAACCATTGCGGAAAGTGGAGAGACCCAGTACTTC
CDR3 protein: CASKTIAESGETQYF

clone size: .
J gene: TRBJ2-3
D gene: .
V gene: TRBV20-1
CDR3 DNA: TGCAGTGCCCGACAGAGCACAGATACGCAGTATTTT
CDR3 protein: CSARQSTDTQYF